This passage covers 23 T cell receptor beta chains from one sample sequenced in a study of shared clonotypes between healthy human individuals. The table came from immunoSEQ multiplex PCR; TCRdb's copy has only in-frame clones and leaves some out. The sample yields about 380,000 clones, 90% to 98% seen once. Sequencing was done on a sample of memory CD8+ T cells sorted from blood. Subset of the sample: CD45RO+ cells pooled with CCR7-negative TemRA cells. These receptors were collected from a man between 25 and 39 years old in good health.

CDR3: CASSLSPGLAGSYTDTQYF. The CDR3 coding sequence is TGTGCCAGCAGCCTCTCCCCCGGACTAGCGGGGAGCTACACAGATACGCAGTATTTT. The chain recombines TRBV11-2 with TRBJ2-3, with TRBD2 matching over 12 bases. The CDR3 is made up of 19 amino acids. Germline V gives CDR1 SGHAT, CDR2 FQNNGV. V was clipped by 5 bases and J by 2 bases; unmatched bases: 14.

The chain recombines TRBV7-9 with TRBJ1-4, with D unclear. The V end was cut by 1 base, the J end by 8 bases, with 8 bases between. Looked up from germline, CDR1 is SEHNR and CDR2 is FQNEAQ (reference sequence). CDR3 size: 13 residues. Here the CDR3 reads CASSLEWVEKLFF. DNA of the CDR3: TGTGCCAGCAGCTTAGAATGGGTGGAAAAACTGTTTTTT.

The chain recombines TRBV7-9 with TRBJ1-2; D is unclear. The CDR3 is 14 residues long. V was shortened by 4 bases and J by 0 bases, with 9 bases between the two germline ends. Germline V gene lookup returns CDR1 SEHNR and CDR2 FQNEAQ (reference sequence). CDR3 residues: CASSSQLANYGYTF. Here the CDR3 DNA reads TGTGCCAGCAGCTCGCAACTCGCTAACTATGGCTACACCTTC.

This chain connects TRBV1 to TRBJ2-1; the DNA was not compared with TRBD2, the D call given in the table. TRBV1 is listed as a pseudogene. CDR3 length: 13 residues. The CDR3 DNA is TGCACCAGTGAAGGGACTTGTCTCCATGAGCAGTTCTTC. Amino acid sequence: CTSEGTCLHEQFF.

The genes are TRBV25-1 and TRBJ2-7; possible D gene TRBD2, 5 bases. V was shortened by 1 base and J by 6 bases, with 10 bases between the two germline ends. There are 13 residues in the CDR3. The V gene's germline CDR1 is MGHDK and CDR2 SYGVNS. The CDR3 is CASSEFERGEQYF. The CDR3 DNA sequence: TGTGCCAGCAGTGAATTCGAACGGGGCGAGCAGTACTTC.

The rearrangement uses TRBV7-6 and TRBJ1-5, with D possibly matching TRBD1 (6 bases). CDR1 SGHVS and CDR2 FNYEAQ come from the germline V gene. The V and J ends lost 4 bases and 5 bases respectively, with 9 bases between them. The CDR3 consists of 13 residues. CDR3 coding DNA: TGTGCCAGCAGCTCGGACAGAGATCAGCCCCAGCATTTT. It is translated as CASSSDRDQPQHF.

V and J are TRBV5-5 and TRBJ1-4, with 8 bases that match TRBD1. The germline V gene encodes CDR1 SGHKS and CDR2 YYEKEE (reference sequence). The CDR3 consists of 15 residues. The junction had 8 bases not matched to a gene; V was cut back by 3 bases and J by 7 bases. The CDR3 DNA reads TGTGCCAGCAGCTACTATGGACAGGGCCCTGAAAAACTGTTTTTT. It yields the protein CASSYYGQGPEKLFF.

This sequence joins TRBV7-9 and TRBJ1-3; D might be TRBD1 (5 bases). The germline gives CDR1 SEHNR, CDR2 FQNEAQ (reference sequence). The CDR3 contains 14 residues. The V end lost 2 bases, the J end lost 2 bases, and 7 bases lay between the germline ends. The CDR3 nucleotides read TGTGCCAGCAGCTTAAGGACACCTGGAAACACCATATATTTT. Protein sequence: CASSLRTPGNTIYF.

This rearrangement joins TRBV5-5 to TRBJ1-5; TRBD1 is a possible D gene (6 bases). The V end was cut by 4 bases, the J end by 0 bases, with 11 bases between. Per the germline V gene, CDR1 is SGHKS and CDR2 is YYEKEE (reference sequence). This CDR3 has 15 amino acids. The CDR3 spells CASSHGTPSNQPQHF. CDR3 in DNA: TGTGCCAGCAGCCACGGGACACCTAGCAATCAGCCCCAGCATTTT. The full variable domain, completed using reference TRBV5-5 and TRBJ1-5, is DAGVTQSPTHLIKTRGQQVTLRCSPISGHKSVSWYQQVLGQGPQFIFQYYEKEERGRGNFPDRFSARQFPNYSSELNVNALLLGDSALYLCASSHGTPSNQPQHFGDGTRLSIL.

V gene TRBV5-1 combines with J gene TRBJ1-1; D may be TRBD1 (6 bases). The CDR3 runs to 15 residues. V shed 3 bases and J shed 0 bases, with 12 bases lying between them. CDR1 and CDR2 (germline): SGHRS, YFSETQ. CDR3 DNA sequence: TGCGCCAGCAGCTCGGGGGCGAGGATGAACACTGAAGCTTTCTTT. This translates into CASSSGARMNTEAFF.

This rearrangement joins TRBV12-1 to TRBJ2-7; the table's D call TRBD1 went unverified against the DNA. TRBV12-1 is termed a pseudogene. This CDR3 contains 15 residues. The CDR3 reads CASSFRVPSTYEQYF. The CDR3 coding sequence is TGTGCCAGCAGCTTCAGGGTCCCCAGTACCTACGAGCAGTACTTC.

V usage is TRBV7-9 and J usage is TRBJ1-2, with D perhaps TRBD1 (5 bases). Trimming removed 1 base from V and 3 bases from J, with 15 bases in between. This CDR3 spans 16 amino acids. Germline CDR1 is SEHNR and CDR2 is FQNEAQ (reference sequence). The CDR3 sequence is CASSLGGAGRDYGYTF. CDR3 in DNA: TGTGCCAGCAGCTTAGGAGGGGCAGGGAGGGACTATGGCTACACCTTC.

The V call is TRBV5-4, the J call TRBJ1-1; 8 bases align to TRBD1. There are 15 residues in the CDR3. The V gene end was trimmed by 0 bases and the J gene end by 7 bases; junction bases not matched to a gene: 8. Germline CDR1 and CDR2: SGHNT and YYREEE (reference sequence). CDR3 in amino acids: CASSLAIGTGGEAFF. CDR3 DNA: TGTGCCAGCAGCTTGGCTATAGGTACAGGGGGTGAAGCTTTCTTT.

The chain employs TRBV6-5 and TRBJ1-5; a possible D gene is TRBD1 (5 bases). The germline CDR1 and CDR2 sequences are MNHEY and SVGAGI. Trimming shortened V by 2 bases and J by 4 bases, and 9 bases separated the two germline ends. The length of the CDR3 is 14 residues. In nucleotides, the CDR3 is TGTGCCAGCAGTTACCGGAAGGGGAATCAGCCCCAGCATTTT. This sequence encodes CASSYRKGNQPQHF.

The V gene is TRBV4-1, the J gene TRBJ2-5; TRBD2 agrees at 8 bases. The junction had 10 bases not matched to a gene; V was cut back by 1 base and J by 0 bases. Germline CDR1 reads MGHRA; CDR2 reads YSYEKL. The CDR3 has 18 residues. The CDR3 protein is CASSQAAKAGGYQETQYF. The CDR3 DNA follows: TGCGCCAGCAGCCAAGCTGCGAAGGCGGGAGGTTACCAAGAGACCCAGTACTTC.

V usage is TRBV14 and J usage is TRBJ2-2; D call uncertain. Germline assignment: CDR1 SGHDN and CDR2 FVKESK. V dropped 1 base and J dropped 4 bases, with 10 bases sitting between them. This CDR3 spans 15 amino acids. As DNA, the CDR3 is TGTGCCAGCAGCCAAGGAAGCGTTATCACCGGGGAGCTGTTTTTT. It specifies CASSQGSVITGELFF.

V and J are TRBV11-2 and TRBJ2-1; D unclear. The V gene lost 0 bases and the J gene lost 8 bases, with 5 bases spanning the gap. CDR1 is SGHAT, CDR2 FQNNGV, per germline. This CDR3 contains 12 residues. The chain's CDR3 is CASSLDRDEQFF. DNA for the CDR3: TGTGCCAGCAGCTTAGATCGGGATGAGCAGTTCTTC.

J is TRBJ2-1 and V is TRBV2, with 10 bases aligning to TRBD2. The CDR3 extends over 18 amino acids. Germline V lookup: CDR1 SNHLY, CDR2 FYNNEI. J gave up 2 bases and V 6 bases, and 13 bases lay outside the gene matches. This CDR3 is CASRLAGLFPNTYNEQFF. The DNA of the CDR3 is TGTGCCAGCAGACTAGCGGGACTATTCCCAAACACCTACAATGAGCAGTTCTTC.

This clone appeared a single time. J is TRBJ2-7 and V is TRBV7-9, with D perhaps TRBD2 (6 bases). The V end lost 7 bases, the J end lost 2 bases, and 15 bases lay between the germline ends. CDR3 size: 14 residues. CDR1 is SEHNR, CDR2 FQNEAQ, per germline (reference sequence). DNA of the CDR3: TGTGCCAGCATGGAGGGACGGAACACCTACGAGCAGTACTTC. Protein product: CASMEGRNTYEQYF.

The chain links TRBV7-2 to TRBJ2-1; TRBD2 might be the D (6 bases). V was clipped by 2 bases and J by 7 bases, with 18 bases between them. The CDR3 length is 16 residues. Germline loops: CDR1 SGHTA, CDR2 FQGNSA. The CDR3, as DNA: TGTGCCAGCAGCTTATTTCCAACGGGAGCGGAGAATGAGCAGTTCTTC. Protein product: CASSLFPTGAENEQFF.

V usage is TRBV5-1 and J usage is TRBJ2-1, with 9 positions matching TRBD2. Germline V gene lookup returns CDR1 SGHRS and CDR2 YFSETQ. This CDR3 contains 16 residues. With V trimmed by 3 bases and J by 9 bases, 13 bases remained unmatched. The CDR3 nucleotides are TGCGCCAGCAGCTCCTACTCCGGACTAGCGAAGTTTGAGCAGTTCTTC. Amino acids: CASSSYSGLAKFEQFF. Drawing the rest from reference TRBV5-1 and TRBJ2-1, the complete variable domain is KAGVTQTPRYLIKTRGQQVTLSCSPISGHRSVSWYQQTPGQGLQFLFEYFSETQRNKGNFPGRFSGRQFSNSRSEMNVSTLELGDSALYLCASSSYSGLAKFEQFFGPGTRLTVL.

This chain joins TRBV18 and TRBJ2-4; a weak D match, TRBD2 (5 bases). Between the trimmed V and J ends, which lost 3 bases and 2 bases, there was a span of 17 bases. Germline V gene lookup returns CDR1 KGHSH and CDR2 LQKENI. The CDR3 extends over 17 amino acids. In DNA, the CDR3 is TGTGCCAGCTCACCGAGGGTAGGAGAGGGATCCAAAAACATTCAGTACTTC. This encodes CASSPRVGEGSKNIQYF.

This rearrangement joins TRBV19 to TRBJ2-5, with TRBD2 as a possible D gene (5 bases). The germline CDR1 and CDR2 sequences are LNHDA and SQIVND (reference sequence). This CDR3 spans 14 amino acids. V shed 3 bases and J shed 6 bases, with 14 bases lying between them. CDR3 loop: CASSIEGYGKTQYF. In nucleotides, the CDR3 is TGTGCCAGTAGTATTGAGGGATATGGAAAGACCCAGTACTTC.